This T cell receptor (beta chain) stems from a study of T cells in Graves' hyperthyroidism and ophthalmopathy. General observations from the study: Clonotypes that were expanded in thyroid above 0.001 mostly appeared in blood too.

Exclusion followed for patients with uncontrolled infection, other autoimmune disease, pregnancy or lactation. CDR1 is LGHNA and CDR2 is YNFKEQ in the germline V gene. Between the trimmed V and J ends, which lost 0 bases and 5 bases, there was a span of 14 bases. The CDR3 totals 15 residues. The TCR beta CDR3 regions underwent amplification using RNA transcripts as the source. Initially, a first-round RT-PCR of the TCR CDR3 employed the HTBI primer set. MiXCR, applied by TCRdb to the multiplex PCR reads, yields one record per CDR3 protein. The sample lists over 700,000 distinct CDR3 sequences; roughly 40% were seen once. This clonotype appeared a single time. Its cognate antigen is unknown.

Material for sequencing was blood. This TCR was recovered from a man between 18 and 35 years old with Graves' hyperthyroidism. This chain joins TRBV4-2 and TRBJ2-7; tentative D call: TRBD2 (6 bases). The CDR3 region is CASSQEWREGDEQYF. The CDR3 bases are TGTGCCAGCAGCCAAGAGTGGCGGGAAGGCGACGAGCAGTACTTC.